The 18 T cell receptor beta chains in this list originate from one sample, sequenced in a study of blood T cell repertoires in COVID-19. Sequencing used immunoSEQ multiplex PCR; TCRdb keeps in-frame clones, though not all of them. The data show 270,000 or so clones, roughly 87% seen once. Sequencing used peripheral blood. The receptors were gathered from a human donor in a cohort sampled during active COVID-19.

The gene calls are TRBV7-6 and TRBJ2-3; D unclear. Germline V gives CDR1 SGHVS, CDR2 FNYEAQ. Trimming removed 1 base from V and 5 bases from J, with 13 bases in between. The CDR3 sequence is 15 residues long. The CDR3 sequence is CASSLVSNSVDTQYF. The CDR3 DNA reads as TGTGCCAGCAGCTTAGTCTCCAATTCGGTAGATACGCAGTATTTT.

This chain links TRBV28 with TRBJ2-5, with 9 bases aligning to TRBD2. V shed 5 bases and J 7 bases; nucleotides not matched to a gene: 11. The CDR3 length is 15 residues. CDR1 is MDHEN, CDR2 SYDVKM, per germline. The chain's CDR3 is CASSQVLAGAGTQYF. The CDR3 coding sequence is TGTGCCAGCAGTCAGGTACTAGCGGGTGCCGGGACCCAGTACTTC.

The chain has TRBV10-3 and TRBJ2-1; perhaps TRBD2 as D (6 bases). The V and J ends lost 0 bases and 7 bases respectively, with 10 bases between them. The CDR3 consists of 14 residues. Germline V CDR1 and CDR2: ENHRY, SYGVKD. CDR3 protein: CAISESEGGNEQFF. The CDR3 region has the DNA TGTGCCATCAGTGAGTCGGAGGGCGGTAATGAGCAGTTCTTC.

The chain joins TRBV7-3 to TRBJ2-1; TRBD2 matches 10 bases. This CDR3 spans 15 amino acids. The germline V gene encodes CDR1 SGHTA and CDR2 FQGTGA. V lost 0 bases, J lost 7 bases, and 3 bases stayed unmatched. CDR3 protein: CASSLTTGLANEQFF. DNA of the CDR3: TGTGCCAGCAGCTTAACGACGGGACTAGCGAATGAGCAGTTCTTC.

The rearrangement uses TRBV5-5 and TRBJ2-7, with 7 bases identical to TRBD1. Germline V gene lookup returns CDR1 SGHKS and CDR2 YYEKEE (reference sequence). The junction had 7 bases not matched to a gene; V was cut back by 3 bases and J by 4 bases. The CDR3 covers 14 residues. CDR3: CASSSTGNSYEQYF. The CDR3, as DNA: TGTGCCAGCAGCTCGACAGGGAACTCGTACGAGCAGTACTTC.

This chain joins TRBV20-1 and TRBJ1-3; the D is unclear. The CDR3 is 11 residues long. In germline, CDR1 is DFQATT, CDR2 SNEGSKA (reference sequence). The V end lost 0 bases, the J end lost 8 bases, and 5 bases lay between the germline ends. The CDR3 coding sequence is TGCAGTGCTAGAGATGACTACACCATATATTTT. As protein: CSARDDYTIYF.

The rearrangement joins TRBV27 to TRBJ1-1; D not resolved. This CDR3 is 14 amino acids long. The germline V gene encodes CDR1 MNHEY and CDR2 SMNVEV (reference sequence). V was shortened by 4 bases and J by 1 base, with 10 bases between the two germline ends. The CDR3 coding sequence is TGTGCCAGCAGTTCCGCTTGGAGGAACACTGAAGCTTTCTTT. Translated, it gives CASSSAWRNTEAFF.

This sequence joins TRBV7-2 and TRBJ1-5, with D tentatively TRBD1 (5 bases). Trimming removed 5 bases from V and 3 bases from J, with 11 bases in between. CDR1 and CDR2 from the germline V gene are SGHTA and FQGNSA. CDR3 length: 14 amino acids. CDR3 protein: CASSPDSVNQPQHF. The CDR3 DNA sequence: TGTGCCAGCAGCCCCGACAGCGTCAATCAGCCCCAGCATTTT.

The sample holds one count of this clone. The chain uses TRBV29-1 and TRBJ1-2; no clear D gene. Germline CDR1 reads SQVTM; CDR2 reads ANQGSEA. The V and J ends lost 7 bases and 8 bases respectively, with 14 bases between them. The CDR3 loop spans 11 amino acids. This chain's CDR3 is CSATGLWGYTF. The DNA of the CDR3 is TGCAGCGCCACCGGTTTATGGGGCTACACCTTC.

This chain links TRBV28 with TRBJ2-5; D is possibly TRBD1 (5 bases). The CDR3 totals 15 residues. Trimming took 5 bases from V and 4 from J, leaving 17 bases between them. CDR1 MDHEN and CDR2 SYDVKM come from the germline V gene. CDR3 protein: CASSPPRGLGETQYF. The DNA for the CDR3 is TGTGCCAGCAGTCCCCCAAGGGGCCTAGGAGAGACCCAGTACTTC.

The CDR3 DNA reads TGTGCCAGCAGCTCGACAGATTTCTATGGCTACACCTTC. This translates into CASSSTDFYGYTF. The J gene is TRBJ1-2, the V gene TRBV11-2; TRBD1 might be the D (5 bases). The CDR3 is 13 amino acids. Germline V gives CDR1 SGHAT, CDR2 FQNNGV. V dropped 4 bases and J dropped 4 bases, with 10 bases sitting between them.

The gene calls are TRBV10-3 and TRBJ2-3; TRBD2 matches at 9 bases. This CDR3 has 16 residues. Germline loops: CDR1 ENHRY, CDR2 SYGVKD. V shed 0 bases, J shed 2 bases, and the junction held 3 bases outside the gene matches. CDR3 coding DNA: TGTGCCATCAGTGAGTCTAGCGGGAGTAACACAGATACGCAGTATTTT. Its protein is CAISESSGSNTDTQYF.

J is TRBJ2-7 and V is TRBV20-1; 14 bases align to TRBD2. In germline, CDR1 is DFQATT, CDR2 SNEGSKA (reference sequence). This CDR3 has 15 amino acids. J lost 6 bases, V lost 3 bases, and 7 bases had no gene match. CDR3 bases: TGCAGTGCTAGTGACGGGACTAGCGGGAGACCCGAGCAGTACTTC. It codes for CSASDGTSGRPEQYF.

The V and J genes are TRBV19 and TRBJ2-4; 7 nucleotides agree with TRBD2. The CDR3 runs 14 residues. Trimming removed 5 bases from V and 5 bases from J; junction bases left unmatched: 6. Per the germline V gene, CDR1 is LNHDA and CDR2 is SQIVND (reference sequence). CDR3 residues: CASSSAGRENIQYF. The CDR3 region has the DNA TGTGCCAGTAGTTCAGCGGGGCGGGAAAACATTCAGTACTTC.

The rearrangement joins TRBV7-8 to TRBJ1-5, with TRBD1 as a possible D gene (5 bases). The V gene's germline CDR1 is SGHVS and CDR2 FQNEAQ. Trimming shortened V by 2 bases and J by 0 bases, and 14 bases separated the two germline ends. The CDR3 extends over 17 amino acids. The CDR3 coding sequence is TGTGCCAGCAGCTTAATGGTGTCGACAGTTAGCAATCAGCCCCAGCATTTT. Its protein product is CASSLMVSTVSNQPQHF.

V gene TRBV7-9 combines with J gene TRBJ1-1; D not resolved. Germline values: CDR1 SEHNR, CDR2 FQNEAQ (reference sequence). The V end lost 5 bases, the J end lost 10 bases, and 11 bases lay between the germline ends. The CDR3 spans 11 residues. This chain's CDR3 is CASSTPVGAFF. The CDR3 region has the DNA TGTGCCAGCAGCACCCCAGTTGGAGCTTTCTTT.

This chain joins TRBV28 and TRBJ1-1, with D perhaps matching TRBD1 (5 bases). The CDR3 is made up of 11 amino acids. Germline CDR1 is MDHEN and CDR2 is SYDVKM. V dropped 5 bases and J dropped 7 bases, with 8 bases sitting between them. For the CDR3, the DNA is TGTGCCAGCAGTGTACAGGTTGAAGCTTTCTTT. It translates to CASSVQVEAFF.

The sample holds many counts of this clone. This sequence joins TRBV4-1 and TRBJ1-4; no firm D call. The V gene lost 1 base and the J gene lost 8 bases, with 11 bases spanning the gap. Germline CDR1 and CDR2: MGHRA and YSYEKL. The CDR3 runs 14 residues. The CDR3, as DNA: TGCGCCAGCAGCCAAGGGCCAACGGAGGAAAAACTGTTTTTT. Protein: CASSQGPTEEKLFF.